Only a few counts were recorded for the clone carrying this T cell receptor beta chain. Antigen: not known. As to time point: week 5, during vaccination. Each vaccine dose was 300 ug of mutant IDH1 20-mer peptide, with topical imiquimod. Each of the donors came in with new WHO grade 3 or 4 astrocytomas that were IDH1-mutant and ATRX-lost. The source of the sample is a study of a mutant IDH1 vaccine in newly diagnosed glioma. Study context: Treated patients were around 60% male, 37.5% female, mean age roughly 40 years.

This CDR3 spans 12 amino acids. Trimming shortened V by 6 bases and J by 1 base, and 6 bases separated the two germline ends. CDR1 is PRHDT and CDR2 is FYEKMQ in the germline V gene (reference sequence). The protocol was immunoSEQ multiplex PCR, while the TCRdb copy is restricted to in-frame clones and leaves out a portion. The sample holds 30,000 to 35,000 clones, roughly three fifths seen once. V and J are TRBV13 and TRBJ2-5; D is unclear. The material sequenced was PBMCs, taken from a glioma patient whose treatment included an IDH1 peptide vaccine. This clonotype was sampled from a young woman with glioma. This CDR3 is CASRSLQETQYF. The CDR3 DNA is TGTGCCAGCAGGTCCCTCCAAGAGACCCAGTACTTC.